This entry is about one TCR beta chain. The data derive from a study of blood T cell repertoires in COVID-19. Authors' processing steps: Reference gene primer amplification gave estimated nucleated cell counts. Using immunoSEQ multiplex PCR, the repertoire was profiled, and TCRdb retains in-frame clones only, with some absent. D and trimming come from the DNA, and the V and J calls and clone size come from that table. The sample includes fewer than 300,000 clones, approximately 86% seen only once; the top ten take 0.87%. Sequenced material: peripheral blood. This clonotype was sampled from a human donor with COVID-19, enrolled during active disease. The donor label of this sample is uncertain.

The CDR3: CAWSVLDGNYGYTF. The CDR3 nucleotides read TGTGCCTGGAGTGTACTAGACGGAAACTATGGCTACACCTTC. The chain employs TRBV30 and TRBJ1-2; D is unclear. V was clipped by 0 bases and J by 2 bases, with 10 bases between them. The CDR3 sequence is 14 residues long. Germline V CDR1 and CDR2: GTSNPN, SVGIG (reference sequence).